Listed here are 27 T cell receptor beta chains from one sample, sequenced in a study of identifying expanded T cells in peripheral blood (dated by TCRdb to about 2019). Libraries were prepared through the immunoSEQ multiplex PCR assay. This immuneACCESS table, as held by TCRdb, lists in-frame sequences with V and J called but not all clones. Of the missing ones, under half trace to an unresolved V gene in checked studies; the others have no known cause. The sample records some 99,000 clones, approximately 90% of which are singletons. About 7.7% of the sample comes from the top ten. Sequencing input: blood. These receptor sequences come from a person between 18 and 75 years old in good health.

This clone was picked up one time. V usage is TRBV7-3 and J usage is TRBJ2-1, with 11 bases identical to TRBD1. The CDR3 spans 16 residues. Germline V gene lookup returns CDR1 SGHTA and CDR2 FQGTGA. The ends lost 5 bases at V and 6 bases at J; junction bases unmatched: 9. The CDR3 coding sequence is TGTGCCAGCAGCCTCCCCGGGACAGGGGGTGTCAATGAGCAGTTCTTC. Translation gives CASSLPGTGGVNEQFF. The full variable domain, its missing parts supplied by reference TRBV7-3 and TRBJ2-1, is GAGVSQTPSNKVTEKGKYVELRCDPISGHTALYWYRQSLGQGPEFLIYFQGTGAADDSGLPNDRFFAVRPEGSVSTLKIQRTERGDSAVYLCASSLPGTGGVNEQFFGPGTRLTVL.

This rearrangement joins TRBV28 to TRBJ1-2, with TRBD1 identical over 8 bases. The CDR3 contains 13 residues. The V segment lost 5 bases and the J segment 6 bases; nucleotides outside the gene matches: 5. Per germline, CDR1 MDHEN and CDR2 SYDVKM. The CDR3 sequence: CASSLGTGDGYTF. Written as DNA, the CDR3 is TGTGCCAGCAGTCTCGGGACAGGAGATGGCTACACCTTC.

The chain is built from TRBV5-1 and TRBJ2-1; D perhaps matches TRBD2 (5 bases). The ends were cut back, 4 bases at V and 7 bases at J, with 18 bases in the middle. The CDR3 runs to 15 residues. Germline CDR1 SGHRS, CDR2 YFSETQ. DNA of the CDR3: TGCGCCAGCAGCACCCAGCTCGGAGGTAAGAATGAGCAGTTCTTC. Amino acids: CASSTQLGGKNEQFF.

This clone was recorded a few times. V gene TRBV6-1 combines with J gene TRBJ1-5; unclear D gene. Germline V gene data show CDR1 as MNHNS and CDR2 as SASEGT. Trimming took off 8 bases at V and 1 base at J, with 9 bases between the two ends. CDR3 length: 13 amino acids. The CDR3 nucleotides are TGTGCCAGCGGTGCCCTGAGCAATCAGCCCCAGCATTTT. Translating gives CASGALSNQPQHF.

This rearrangement joins TRBV10-1 to TRBJ2-3; D call uncertain. V was trimmed by 0 bases and J by 1 base, leaving 2 bases between them. Per germline, CDR1 WNHNN and CDR2 SYGVQD (reference sequence). This CDR3 region has 13 residues. The CDR3 bases are TGCGCCAGCAGTGAGTCGGGCACAGATACGCAGTATTTT. Protein product: CASSESGTDTQYF.

The rearrangement links TRBV28 to TRBJ1-5, with D possibly TRBD1 on 5 matching bases. The CDR3 totals 15 residues. Deletions cut 2 bases from V and 3 bases from J, with 11 bases between. The germline V gene has CDR1 MDHEN and CDR2 SYDVKM. CDR3 DNA: TGTGCCAGCAGTTTACGGGGGTTTCCCAATCAGCCCCAGCATTTT. It translates to CASSLRGFPNQPQHF.

The V gene is TRBV6-5, the J gene TRBJ2-7; D remains unclear. Germline CDR1 and CDR2: MNHEY and SVGAGI. V lost 5 bases, J lost 3 bases, and 11 bases lay in between. The CDR3 contains 13 residues. The DNA for the CDR3 is TGTGCCAGCAGTCATCACACAGACTACGAGCAGTACTTC. Translated: CASSHHTDYEQYF.

V gene TRBV30 combines with J gene TRBJ2-5; 8 bases align to TRBD1. Trimming cost V 1 base and J 5 bases; bases outside gene matches: 6. The CDR3 consists of 14 residues. The germline CDR1 and CDR2 sequences are GTSNPN and SVGIG (reference sequence). This CDR3 reads CAWSEAGGWETQYF. The CDR3 DNA reads as TGTGCCTGGAGTGAGGCAGGGGGCTGGGAGACCCAGTACTTC.

CDR3: CAISESKETQYF. For the CDR3, the DNA is TGTGCCATCAGTGAGTCGAAAGAGACCCAGTACTTC. This rearrangement joins TRBV10-3 to TRBJ2-5; D is undetermined. Per germline, CDR1 ENHRY and CDR2 SYGVKD. This CDR3 spans 12 amino acids. Between the trimmed V and J ends, which lost 0 bases and 3 bases, there was a span of 2 bases.

This chain joins TRBV19 and TRBJ2-5; 10 bases are shared with TRBD2. The V gene's germline CDR1 is LNHDA and CDR2 SQIVND (reference sequence). The CDR3 consists of 12 residues. V shed 7 bases, J shed 5 bases, and the junction held 1 base outside the gene matches. CDR3 nucleotide sequence: TGTGCCAGTAAGGGACTAGCGGAGACCCAGTACTTC. Translating gives CASKGLAETQYF. The variable domain in full, completed from reference TRBV19 and TRBJ2-5, reads DGGITQSPKYLFRKEGQNVTLSCEQNLNHDAMYWYRQDPGQGLRLIYYSQIVNDFQKGDIAEGYSVSREKKESFPLTVTSAQKNPTAFYLCASKGLAETQYFGPGTRLLVL.

The chain's CDR3 is CASSLVSPGSYEQYF. CDR3 coding DNA: TGTGCCAGCAGTTTAGTGTCTCCGGGGTCCTACGAGCAGTACTTC. This chain joins TRBV27 and TRBJ2-7, with a tentative D call TRBD2 (5 bases). The CDR3 has 15 residues. V was pared by 2 bases and J by 1 base, with 12 bases between. The germline V gene has CDR1 MNHEY and CDR2 SMNVEV (reference sequence).

As for this clone: Sequence at one end of the junction differs from germline and may be a read error. The chain joins TRBV19 to TRBJ2-2; maybe TRBD2 (5 bases). Germline V lookup: CDR1 LNHDA, CDR2 SQIVND (reference sequence). This CDR3 is built from 13 residues. The CDR3 DNA follows: TGTGCCAGTAGTGCTCCGAACACCGGGGAGCTGCTTTTT. It translates to CASSAPNTGELLF.

This chain links TRBV28 with TRBJ1-3; weak D call: TRBD1 (6 bases). The CDR3 has 16 amino acids. The germline V and J ends were trimmed by 6 bases and 2 bases, with 17 bases remaining between them. CDR1 and CDR2 (germline): MDHEN, SYDVKM. In DNA, the CDR3 is TGTGCCAGCAGCCCCAATACAGGGAACCCTGGAAACACCATATATTTT. It codes for CASSPNTGNPGNTIYF.

The V call is TRBV7-2, the J call TRBJ2-3, with unresolved D. This CDR3 has 13 residues. The V end was cut by 0 bases, the J end by 3 bases, with 4 bases between. Germline V gene sequence: CDR1 SGHTA, CDR2 FQGNSA. CDR3 in DNA: TGTGCCAGCAGCTTAGCAACGACAGATACGCAGTATTTT. This sequence encodes CASSLATTDTQYF.

V and J are TRBV5-4 and TRBJ1-2; 12 nucleotides align to TRBD1. Trimming at V came to 3 bases and at J to 6 bases, leaving 6 bases not matched to a gene. Germline CDR1 reads SGHNT; CDR2 reads YYREEE (reference sequence). The CDR3 spans 15 residues. CDR3 residues: CASSSRDRGPDGYTF. CDR3 coding DNA: TGTGCCAGCAGCTCACGGGACAGGGGGCCGGATGGCTACACCTTC. The full variable domain, with the rest looked up from reference TRBV5-4 and TRBJ1-2, is ETGVTQSPTHLIKTRGQQVTLRCSSQSGHNTVSWYQQALGQGPQFIFQYYREEENGRGNFPPRFSGLQFPNYSSELNVNALELDDSALYLCASSSRDRGPDGYTFGSGTRLTVV.

V gene TRBV2 combines with J gene TRBJ2-5; D is perhaps TRBD1 (5 bases). The CDR3 loop spans 15 amino acids. CDR1 is SNHLY and CDR2 is FYNNEI in the germline V gene. V lost 6 bases, J lost 4 bases, and 18 bases lay in between. CDR3 amino acids: CASSQGSRPLETQYF. As DNA, the CDR3 is TGTGCCAGCAGCCAGGGATCAAGGCCACTAGAGACCCAGTACTTC. Filled out from reference TRBV2 and TRBJ2-5, the complete variable domain reads EPEVTQTPSHQVTQMGQEVILRCVPISNHLYFYWYRQILGQKVEFLVSFYNNEISEKSEIFDDQFSVERPDGSNFTLKIRSTKLEDSAMYFCASSQGSRPLETQYFGPGTRLLVL.

This sequence joins TRBV5-1 and TRBJ1-5; a possible D gene is TRBD1 (6 bases). V was cut by 0 bases and J by 3 bases, with 13 bases left in between. CDR3 length: 16 amino acids. The germline V gene has CDR1 SGHRS and CDR2 YFSETQ. The CDR3 coding sequence is TGCGCCAGCAGCTTGGGTTCGGCAGGGGTCAATCAGCCCCAGCATTTT. This gives the protein CASSLGSAGVNQPQHF. Looking up the rest from reference TRBV5-1 and TRBJ1-5 gives the full variable domain: KAGVTQTPRYLIKTRGQQVTLSCSPISGHRSVSWYQQTPGQGLQFLFEYFSETQRNKGNFPGRFSGRQFSNSRSEMNVSTLELGDSALYLCASSLGSAGVNQPQHFGDGTRLSIL.

The rearrangement links TRBV29-1 to TRBJ2-7; D not resolved. V lost 2 bases and J lost 0, with 8 bases in between. The CDR3 has 13 amino acids. Germline V CDR1 and CDR2: SQVTM, ANQGSEA. CDR3 nucleotide sequence: TGCAGCGTTGAAATTCAGAGCTCCTACGAGCAGTACTTC. Its translation is CSVEIQSSYEQYF.

J is TRBJ1-4 and V is TRBV4-2, with D possibly matching TRBD1 (6 bases). This CDR3 has 16 amino acids. V shed 0 bases and J shed 10 bases, with 18 bases lying between them. Looked up from germline, CDR1 is LGHNA and CDR2 is YNFKEQ. For the CDR3, the DNA is TGTGCCAGCAGCCAAGATTTGAACAGGGAAAGTGGAAAACTGTTTTTT. It encodes CASSQDLNRESGKLFF.

The rearrangement uses TRBV5-1 and TRBJ1-6, with D tentatively TRBD1 (6 bases). V dropped 2 bases and J dropped 8 bases, with 17 bases sitting between them. The length of the CDR3 is 16 residues. Germline-derived CDR1 and CDR2 are SGHRS and YFSETQ. CDR3 in DNA: TGCGCCAGCAGCTTATTAGCACAGGGTGATGATTCACCCCTCCACTTT. It is translated as CASSLLAQGDDSPLHF.

This chain uses TRBV9 with TRBJ2-2; D perhaps matches TRBD1 (5 bases). The CDR3 is made up of 14 amino acids. Trimming removed 0 bases from V and 7 bases from J, with 10 bases in between. Germline V lookup: CDR1 SGDLS, CDR2 YYNGEE. In DNA form, the CDR3 reads TGTGCCAGCAGCGTAGAGGGGTGGAGCGGGGAGCTGTTTTTT. This codes for CASSVEGWSGELFF.

V and J are TRBV7-8 and TRBJ2-3; D gene ambiguous. Germline CDR1 reads SGHVS; CDR2 reads FQNEAQ. V lost 1 base, J lost 4 bases, and 12 bases lay in between. The CDR3 sequence is 15 residues long. In DNA form, the CDR3 reads TGTGCCAGCAGCTTAGGGGCTAGTGGGGCAGATACGCAGTATTTT. This gives the protein CASSLGASGADTQYF.

This clone appeared a single time. J is TRBJ1-1 and V is TRBV30, with D perhaps TRBD1 (6 bases). V was cut by 1 base and J by 4 bases, with 10 bases left in between. The CDR3 is made up of 13 amino acids. Germline CDR1 is GTSNPN and CDR2 is SVGIG (reference sequence). CDR3 loop: CAWSGGGGTEAFF. In nucleotides, the CDR3 is TGTGCCTGGAGTGGTGGGGGCGGCACTGAAGCTTTCTTT.

V usage is TRBV29-1 and J usage is TRBJ2-7; 7 positions match TRBD2. Per germline, CDR1 SQVTM and CDR2 ANQGSEA. The CDR3 contains 16 residues. J gave up 4 bases and V 2 bases, and 14 bases lay outside the gene matches. CDR3 DNA sequence: TGCAGCGTTGAAACGTCCCGCGGGGGTCGAGGGTACGAGCAGTACTTC. Amino acid sequence: CSVETSRGGRGYEQYF.

This sequence joins TRBV5-1 and TRBJ1-1; TRBD1 agrees at 11 bases. CDR3 length equals 17 residues. Germline V gene data show CDR1 as SGHRS and CDR2 as YFSETQ. V shed 4 bases, J shed 0 bases, and the junction held 8 bases outside the gene matches. CDR3 in DNA: TGCGCCAGCAGCCCGGACAGGGGGCAAGTGATGAACACTGAAGCTTTCTTT. This gives the protein CASSPDRGQVMNTEAFF. Using reference TRBV5-1 and TRBJ1-1 for the parts outside the CDR3, the full variable domain is KAGVTQTPRYLIKTRGQQVTLSCSPISGHRSVSWYQQTPGQGLQFLFEYFSETQRNKGNFPGRFSGRQFSNSRSEMNVSTLELGDSALYLCASSPDRGQVMNTEAFFGQGTRLTVV.

The chain is built from TRBV5-1 and TRBJ2-1; TRBD2 matches at 9 bases. The CDR3 has 16 amino acids. The junction had 9 bases not matched to a gene; V was cut back by 2 bases and J by 6 bases. Germline CDR1 SGHRS, CDR2 YFSETQ. CDR3 amino acids: CASSFLAGQDGNEQFF. The CDR3 DNA sequence: TGCGCCAGCAGCTTCCTAGCGGGGCAGGACGGCAATGAGCAGTTCTTC.

This clone was observed a handful of times. V gene TRBV9 combines with J gene TRBJ2-2; 7 positions agree with TRBD1. CDR3 length: 17 amino acids. Trimming at V came to 1 base and at J to 4 bases, leaving 10 bases not matched to a gene. Germline CDR1 and CDR2: SGDLS and YYNGEE. The CDR3, as DNA: TGTGCCAGCAGCGTAAACCCGGGACAGCGCATCACCGGGGAGCTGTTTTTT. This gives the protein CASSVNPGQRITGELFF.